This T cell receptor beta chain originates from a study of identical twins. This clonotype was seen ten or more times. V shed 4 bases and J 6 bases; nucleotides not matched to a gene: 12. Germline V CDR1 and CDR2: MNHNS, SASEGT. The CDR3 consists of 16 residues. One entry per CDR3 protein, called by TCRdb with MiXCR from the 5' RACE reads. This table holds 230,000 or so distinct CDR3 sequences, about 8.5% found once. These data were also filed under a second study, of yellow fever vaccine responses in identical twins.

The rearrangement joins TRBV6-1 to TRBJ2-7; 10 bases match TRBD1. The source material was CD8+ T cells sorted from blood. This sequence was found in a woman aged 18-35 years in good health. The CDR3 coding sequence is TGTGCCAGCAGTGCCCGCTCCGGGACAGGGGCTTCCGAGCAGTACTTC. Its translation is CASSARSGTGASEQYF.